The sequence of this T cell receptor (beta chain) was determined in a study of blood T cell repertoires in COVID-19. Background on the study: The samples span acute and convalescent COVID-19 from the United States, Italy and Spain. T cells, B-cell-depleted T cells, or PBMCs supplied cDNA or gDNA.

This clone was recorded only once. Under the authors' procedure: From reference gene primer amplification, estimates of nucleated cell counts were derived. Profiled with immunoSEQ multiplex PCR; TCRdb holds only in-frame clones, not every one. The DNA was the basis for D and trimming; V, J and clone size are from that table. The sample includes 120,000 or so clones, about 78% seen only once; the top ten take over 2%. The CDR3 consists of 15 residues. J gave up 6 bases and V 0 bases, and 8 bases lay outside the gene matches. Germline CDR1 and CDR2: MNHEY and SMNVEV (reference sequence). This chain connects TRBV27 to TRBJ2-7, with 7 nucleotides matching TRBD1. The receptor was isolated from a man between 65 and 85 years old with acute or convalescent COVID-19. Sequenced input: peripheral blood. For the CDR3, the DNA is TGTGCCAGCAGTTTATCGAGACAGGGCGCGAGCGAGCAGTACTTC. Protein: CASSLSRQGASEQYF.